What follows are 3 T cell receptor beta chains derived from one specimen sequenced in a study of blood T cell repertoires in COVID-19. Libraries were prepared by immunoSEQ multiplex PCR; TCRdb keeps only in-frame clonotypes and omits some of them. The sample has 180,000 or so clones, 84% seen once. The sequenced sample was PBMCs or T cells enriched from blood (not recorded which). The receptors originated from a man aged 50 to 59 who had recovered from COVID-19.

The chain joins TRBV5-4 to TRBJ1-2, with D perhaps TRBD1 (5 bases). Germline CDR1 reads SGHNT; CDR2 reads YYREEE (reference sequence). CDR3 length equals 13 residues. V shed 5 bases and J shed 4 bases, with 12 bases lying between them. CDR3 amino acids: CASRSGTVYGYTF. The CDR3 DNA reads as TGTGCCAGCAGGTCCGGGACTGTCTATGGCTACACCTTC.

V gene TRBV19 combines with J gene TRBJ1-2, with TRBD1 identical over 7 bases. Germline V lookup: CDR1 LNHDA, CDR2 SQIVND (reference sequence). With V trimmed by 9 bases and J by 4 bases, 8 bases remained unmatched. CDR3 length equals 13 residues. Written as DNA, the CDR3 is TGTGCCAGCAACACCGGGACAGTCTATGGCTACACCTTC. This encodes CASNTGTVYGYTF. Using reference TRBV19 and TRBJ1-2 for the parts outside the CDR3, the full variable domain is DGGITQSPKYLFRKEGQNVTLSCEQNLNHDAMYWYRQDPGQGLRLIYYSQIVNDFQKGDIAEGYSVSREKKESFPLTVTSAQKNPTAFYLCASNTGTVYGYTFGSGTRLTVV.

The rearrangement uses TRBV18 and TRBJ2-3; possible D gene TRBD1, 6 bases. Trimming pared 2 bases from V and 2 bases from J, leaving 17 bases between. The CDR3 is 17 residues long. Germline V lookup: CDR1 KGHSH, CDR2 LQKENI. The DNA for the CDR3 is TGTGCCAGCTCACCATTATCAGCCGGGGACAACACAGATACGCAGTATTTT. Its translation: CASSPLSAGDNTDTQYF. Combining the CDR3 with reference TRBV18 and TRBJ2-3 gives the whole variable domain NAGVMQNPRHLVRRRGQEARLRCSPMKGHSHVYWYRQLPEEGLKFMVYLQKENIIDESGMPKERFSAEFPKEGPSILRIQQVVRGDSAAYFCASSPLSAGDNTDTQYFGPGTRLTVL.